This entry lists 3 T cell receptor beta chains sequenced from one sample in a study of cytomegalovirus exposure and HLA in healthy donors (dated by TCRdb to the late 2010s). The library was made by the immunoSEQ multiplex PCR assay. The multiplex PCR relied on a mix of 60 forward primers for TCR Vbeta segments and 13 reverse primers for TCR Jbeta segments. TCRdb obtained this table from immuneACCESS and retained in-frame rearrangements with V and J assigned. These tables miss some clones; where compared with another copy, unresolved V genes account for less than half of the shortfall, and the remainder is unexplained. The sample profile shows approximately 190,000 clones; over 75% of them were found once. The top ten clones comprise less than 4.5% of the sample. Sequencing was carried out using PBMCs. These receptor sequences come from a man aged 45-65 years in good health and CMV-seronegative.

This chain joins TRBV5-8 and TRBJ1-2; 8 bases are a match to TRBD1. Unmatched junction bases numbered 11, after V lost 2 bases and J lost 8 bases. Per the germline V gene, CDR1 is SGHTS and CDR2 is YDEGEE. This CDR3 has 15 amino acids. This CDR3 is CASSLSRGRGQGYTF. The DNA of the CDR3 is TGTGCCAGCAGCTTAAGCCGTGGCAGGGGGCAGGGCTACACCTTC.

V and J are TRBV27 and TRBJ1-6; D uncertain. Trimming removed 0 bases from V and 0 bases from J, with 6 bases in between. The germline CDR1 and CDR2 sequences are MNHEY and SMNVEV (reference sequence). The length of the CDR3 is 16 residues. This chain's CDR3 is CASSLSASSYNSPLHF. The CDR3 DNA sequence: TGTGCCAGCAGTTTATCTGCCAGCTCCTATAATTCACCCCTCCACTTT.

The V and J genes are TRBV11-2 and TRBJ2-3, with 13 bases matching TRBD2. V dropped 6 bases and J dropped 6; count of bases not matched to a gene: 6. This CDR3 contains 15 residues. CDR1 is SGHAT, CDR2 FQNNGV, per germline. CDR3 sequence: CASSSTSGGPDTQYF. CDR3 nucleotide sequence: TGTGCCAGCAGTTCGACTAGCGGGGGGCCGGATACGCAGTATTTT.